The T cell receptor (beta chain) under discussion was sequenced for a study of tumor and adjacent non-tumor tissue in lung cancer. Study summary: Histology: under 15 adenocarcinoma, a couple of squamous cell carcinoma, 1 small cell lung cancer. Patients were aged roughly 30 to 76, nine to eleven men and roughly five women, stage I to III.

This sample's RNA came from whole unsorted tissue. Germline V lookup: CDR1 SGHDT, CDR2 YYEEEE. This CDR3 is 14 amino acids long. V lost 0 bases and J lost 5, with 11 bases in between. Three rounds of nested PCR, following a modified ARM-PCR protocol, produced the TCRbeta library. MiXCR, run by TCRdb on the multiplex PCR reads, gives a single entry per CDR3 protein. Here the sample spans 200,000 or so distinct CDR3 sequences, around 70% being singletons. In regard to this clonotype: As yet, its antigen is unknown.

Findings of the study overall: Shorter survival was associated with higher TCR diversity in tumors. Tumor tissue had significantly higher TCR diversity than normal lung.

This receptor was identified in a man aged 60 to 75 with non-small cell lung cancer. The chain has TRBV5-6 and TRBJ1-1; possibly TRBD1 for D (5 bases). Sequencing was performed on lung tumor tissue. CDR3 residues: CASSLARGDTEAFF. In DNA, the CDR3 is TGTGCCAGCAGCTTGGCCCGGGGGGATACTGAAGCTTTCTTT.